Here is one TCR beta chain with its context. Only in-frame clones appear in the TCRdb table, and some are missing; sequencing was by immunoSEQ multiplex PCR. The sample has 150,000 to 200,000 clones; about 86% are singletons. The sample originates from a study of blood T cell repertoires in COVID-19. Study-wide background: There were acute and convalescent COVID-19 samples, and they came from the United States, Italy and Spain.

Looked up from germline, CDR1 is MNHNY and CDR2 is SVGAGI (reference sequence). The CDR3 extends over 15 amino acids. V lost 6 bases and J lost 3; bases outside the gene matches: 6. This chain uses TRBV6-6 with TRBJ1-5; TRBD1 matches at 9 bases. The TCR comes from a man in his fifties with active or convalescent COVID-19. The sequenced sample consisted of peripheral blood. CDR3 sequence reads: CASRSTGGLNQPQHF. The CDR3 nucleotides read TGTGCCAGCAGATCAACAGGGGGCCTCAATCAGCCCCAGCATTTT.